Following are 20 T cell receptor beta chains from one sample sequenced in a study of blood T cell repertoires in COVID-19. The repertoire was sequenced with immunoSEQ multiplex PCR; TCRdb's copy has only in-frame clones and lacks some. The table has about 81,000 clones, approximately 82% seen once. Source material: peripheral blood. The receptor source for this set is a human donor in a cohort sampled during active COVID-19.

The chain carries TRBV6-4 and TRBJ2-5; TRBD2 matches at 8 bases. The CDR3 runs to 15 residues. From germline, CDR1 is MRHNA and CDR2 SNTAGT. The V segment lost 3 bases and the J segment 7 bases; nucleotides outside the gene matches: 10. CDR3 in DNA: TGTGCCAGCAGTGATAACGGGGGGGCCTTAGGGACCCAGTACTTC. It yields the protein CASSDNGGALGTQYF.

The V and J genes are TRBV18 and TRBJ1-5; the D is unclear. CDR1 and CDR2 from the germline V gene are KGHSH and LQKENI. The V gene lost 5 bases and the J gene lost 5 bases, with 10 bases spanning the gap. CDR3 size: 13 residues. Here the CDR3 DNA reads TGTGCCAGCTCAGCAGACCAGGATCAGCCCCAGCATTTT. Protein sequence: CASSADQDQPQHF.

The V gene is TRBV7-3, the J gene TRBJ1-6; D remains unclear. Germline-derived CDR1 and CDR2 are SGHTA and FQGTGA. The CDR3 totals 12 residues. The V and J ends lost 4 bases and 7 bases respectively, with 5 bases between them. CDR3 nucleotides: TGTGCCAGCAGCTACGAGAATTCACCCCTCCACTTT. Translated: CASSYENSPLHF.

The CDR3 is CASSEGVHTGELFF. The CDR3 bases are TGTGCCAGCAGTGAAGGAGTCCACACCGGGGAGCTGTTTTTT. This sequence joins TRBV6-1 and TRBJ2-2; D uncertain. V lost 1 base, J lost 3 bases, and 6 bases lay in between. Germline V gene data show CDR1 as MNHNS and CDR2 as SASEGT. The CDR3 loop spans 14 amino acids.

This clone is a singleton in its sample. The J gene is TRBJ1-1, the V gene TRBV7-9, with D perhaps TRBD1 (6 bases). There are 16 residues in the CDR3. Germline CDR1 reads SEHNR; CDR2 reads FQNEAQ (reference sequence). V was trimmed by 1 base and J by 10 bases, leaving 22 bases between them. For the CDR3, the DNA is TGTGCCAGCAGCTTAGTCTTGAACAGGGCGGCTGGGGCAGCTTTCTTT. Translation: CASSLVLNRAAGAAFF. The whole variable domain, remainder taken from reference TRBV7-9 and TRBJ1-1, is DTGVSQNPRHKITKRGQNVTFRCDPISEHNRLYWYRQTLGQGPEFLTYFQNEAQLEKSRLLSDRFSAERPKGSFSTLEIQRTEQGDSAMYLCASSLVLNRAAGAAFFGQGTRLTVV.

The V gene is TRBV19, the J gene TRBJ2-7; 9 bases are shared with TRBD2. V lost 5 bases and J lost 7; bases outside the gene matches: 12. The CDR3 is made up of 15 amino acids. CDR1 and CDR2 from the germline V gene are LNHDA and SQIVND (reference sequence). CDR3 coding DNA: TGTGCCAGTAGTGGAGGCGGGGGGGCCGAACAAGAGCAGTACTTC. Translating gives CASSGGGGAEQEQYF.

V is TRBV11-2 and J is TRBJ1-1; 8 bases match TRBD1. With V trimmed by 1 base and J by 8 bases, 9 bases remained unmatched. This CDR3 contains 15 residues. In germline, CDR1 is SGHAT, CDR2 FQNNGV. This CDR3 is CASSLASGTGAEAFF. CDR3 nucleotide sequence: TGTGCCAGCAGCTTAGCTTCCGGGACAGGAGCCGAAGCTTTCTTT.

The genes are TRBV12-5 and TRBJ1-2; 8 bases line up with TRBD1. Unmatched junction bases numbered 15, after V lost 3 bases and J lost 3 bases. Per the germline V gene, CDR1 is LGHNT and CDR2 is FRNRAP. This CDR3 region has 18 residues. The CDR3 here is CASGFERYPGQGDYGYTF. CDR3 nucleotide sequence: TGTGCTAGTGGTTTTGAACGTTACCCTGGACAGGGAGACTATGGCTACACCTTC.

This clone came up once. This sequence joins TRBV7-3 and TRBJ2-1; 8 nucleotides align to TRBD2. CDR1 is SGHTA and CDR2 is FQGTGA in the germline V gene. The CDR3 covers 15 residues. The V gene end was trimmed by 0 bases and the J gene end by 5 bases; junction bases not matched to a gene: 3. CDR3 protein: CASSLTAGANNEQFF. For the CDR3, the DNA is TGTGCCAGCAGCTTAACAGCGGGGGCCAACAATGAGCAGTTCTTC.

The gene calls are TRBV12-5 and TRBJ1-1, with D tentatively TRBD1 (6 bases). Trimming removed 7 bases at V and 0 bases at J, with 15 bases between. Looked up from germline, CDR1 is LGHNT and CDR2 is FRNRAP. There are 15 residues in the CDR3. The CDR3 protein is CASDLRGGVNTEAFF. The DNA of the CDR3 is TGTGCTAGTGACCTACGGGGGGGCGTGAACACTGAAGCTTTCTTT.

The chain employs TRBV19 and TRBJ1-5, with TRBD1 identical over 10 bases. Germline CDR1 is LNHDA and CDR2 is SQIVND (reference sequence). The CDR3 is 18 residues long. The ends lost 5 bases at V and 9 bases at J; junction bases unmatched: 19. CDR3 sequence reads: CASSVGQGVPKLLAPQHF. The DNA for the CDR3 is TGTGCCAGTAGTGTCGGACAGGGGGTGCCCAAGTTGCTGGCGCCCCAGCATTTT. Based on the CDR3 plus reference TRBV19 and TRBJ1-5, the full variable domain is DGGITQSPKYLFRKEGQNVTLSCEQNLNHDAMYWYRQDPGQGLRLIYYSQIVNDFQKGDIAEGYSVSREKKESFPLTVTSAQKNPTAFYLCASSVGQGVPKLLAPQHFGDGTRLSIL.

This clone was seen just once. The chain carries TRBV24-1 and TRBJ2-1; TRBD2 aligns across 11 bases. The CDR3 extends over 16 amino acids. The V gene end was trimmed by 2 bases and the J gene end by 4 bases; junction bases not matched to a gene: 3. Germline CDR1 is KGHDR and CDR2 is SFDVKD. CDR3 nucleotides: TGTGCCACCAGTGATTCGAGACTAGCGGGGTACAATGAGCAGTTCTTC. Translated: CATSDSRLAGYNEQFF.

J is TRBJ2-7 and V is TRBV5-4; 7 bases agree with TRBD1. This CDR3 is built from 17 residues. Per germline, CDR1 SGHNT and CDR2 YYREEE (reference sequence). V was pared by 1 base and J by 2 bases, with 12 bases of the junction left unmatched. DNA of the CDR3: TGTGCCAGCAGCTTGAGACAGGGAAGGTTGGGGACCTACGAGCAGTACTTC. It codes for CASSLRQGRLGTYEQYF.

The V and J genes are TRBV6-5 and TRBJ2-7, with 8 bases lining up with TRBD1. Looked up from germline, CDR1 is MNHEY and CDR2 is SVGAGI. The CDR3 contains 13 residues. Trimming took 10 bases from V and 4 from J; bases not matched to a gene: 9. CDR3 protein: CATGTGALYEQYF. CDR3 coding DNA: TGTGCCACCGGGACAGGAGCCCTTTACGAGCAGTACTTC.

The chain recombines TRBV14 with TRBJ1-1, with D possibly matching TRBD1 (5 bases). Germline V gives CDR1 SGHDN, CDR2 FVKESK. The CDR3 contains 12 residues. The ends were cut back, 6 bases at V and 11 bases at J, with 16 bases in the middle. CDR3 nucleotides: TGTGCCAGCAGTCAAACTGACAGCAGGGCTTTCTTT. This codes for CASSQTDSRAFF.

The V gene is TRBV19, the J gene TRBJ2-7; TRBD2 agrees at 7 bases. Germline lookup yields CDR1 LNHDA and CDR2 SQIVND (reference sequence). The V gene end was trimmed by 6 bases and the J gene end by 2 bases; junction bases not matched to a gene: 7. The CDR3 contains 14 residues. CDR3 in DNA: TGTGCCAGTAGGGCCGACAGCGGGGCCTACGAGCAGTACTTC. Protein product: CASRADSGAYEQYF.

This clone was found a few times. J is TRBJ1-5 and V is TRBV2; D gene ambiguous. The CDR3 sequence is 15 residues long. With 4 bases removed from V and 2 bases from J, the gap between germline ends came to 12 bases. Looked up from germline, CDR1 is SNHLY and CDR2 is FYNNEI. The CDR3 sequence: CASSARTGGNQPQHF. The DNA for the CDR3 is TGTGCCAGCAGTGCCAGGACTGGTGGCAATCAGCCCCAGCATTTT.

Notes on this clone: Other DNA sequences of this sample code for an identical CDR3. This chain links TRBV7-2 with TRBJ1-1; TRBD1 aligns across 7 bases. The germline V gene has CDR1 SGHTA and CDR2 FQGNSA. CDR3 size: 14 residues. Trimming cost V 5 bases and J 0 bases; bases outside gene matches: 3. CDR3 coding DNA: TGTGCCAGCAGCCGGACAGGAATGAACACTGAAGCTTTCTTT. It encodes CASSRTGMNTEAFF.

This chain links TRBV2 with TRBJ1-5; 11 nucleotides align to TRBD1. The germline gives CDR1 SNHLY, CDR2 FYNNEI. This CDR3 is built from 15 residues. J gave up 6 bases and V 3 bases, and 4 bases lay outside the gene matches. The CDR3 DNA reads TGTGCCAGCAGTGAGAGGACAGGGGGCCGTCAGCCCCAGCATTTT. Protein product: CASSERTGGRQPQHF. The complete variable domain, with remaining parts taken from reference TRBV2 and TRBJ1-5, reads EPEVTQTPSHQVTQMGQEVILRCVPISNHLYFYWYRQILGQKVEFLVSFYNNEISEKSEIFDDQFSVERPDGSNFTLKIRSTKLEDSAMYFCASSERTGGRQPQHFGDGTRLSIL.

This chain uses TRBV11-2 with TRBJ1-2; TRBD1 matches at 12 bases. V shed 5 bases and J 5 bases; nucleotides not matched to a gene: 15. The CDR3 runs to 18 residues. The germline CDR1 and CDR2 sequences are SGHAT and FQNNGV. The CDR3 DNA reads as TGTGCCAGCAGCCCATTCACAGGGGACAGGGGGCGATGGTATGGCTACACCTTC. Protein product: CASSPFTGDRGRWYGYTF.